The rows below give T cell receptor beta chains drawn from one sample of a study of blood T cell repertoires in COVID-19. Produced via immunoSEQ multiplex PCR; TCRdb's table is partial and in-frame only. The table lists fewer than 250,000 clones, around 87% of them singletons. The sample consisted of PBMCs or T cells enriched from blood (not recorded which). The receptors were sampled from a man aged 25-45 years in a cohort exposed to, infected with or recovered from COVID-19 (not recorded which). Each CDR3 is given with its conserved first and last residue. The order of the fields is CDR3 DNA, CDR3 protein, clone size, D gene, V gene, J gene. D genes are given only for firm matches. Clone sizes are given selectively: once, few, many, or a class where the clone is expanded.

cdr3_nt: TGCGCCAGCAGCTTGGTCGAGGAAAACTATGGCTACACCTTC
cdr3_aa: CASSLVEENYGYTF
clone_size: -
d_call: -
v_call: TRBV5-1
j_call: TRBJ1-2

cdr3_nt: TGTGCCAGCAGTTACTCGGGCAGCATCTCTGGAAACACCATATATTTT
cdr3_aa: CASSYSGSISGNTIYF
clone_size: once
d_call: -
v_call: TRBV6-5
j_call: TRBJ1-3

cdr3_nt: TGTGCCAGCAGCCTAAGACACGACAACTACAATGAGCAGTTCTTC
cdr3_aa: CASSLRHDNYNEQFF
clone_size: -
d_call: -
v_call: TRBV11-3
j_call: TRBJ2-1

cdr3_nt: TGCAGCGTTGAAATCCGGGGGAGCGACTATGGCTACACCTTC
cdr3_aa: CSVEIRGSDYGYTF
clone_size: -
d_call: -
v_call: TRBV29-1
j_call: TRBJ1-2

cdr3_nt: TGCGCCAGCAGCCCACCCTCAGGGGCCGTCTACGAGCAGTACTTC
cdr3_aa: CASSPPSGAVYEQYF
clone_size: -
d_call: -
v_call: TRBV5-1
j_call: TRBJ2-7

cdr3_nt: TGTGCCAGCAGCTTGGGGTGGGGAGGTAATGAGCAGTTCTTC
cdr3_aa: CASSLGWGGNEQFF
clone_size: -
d_call: -
v_call: TRBV5-8
j_call: TRBJ2-1

cdr3_nt: TGTGCCAGCAGCCCAGACAGGGGGTGGGCCGGGGAGCTGTTTTTT
cdr3_aa: CASSPDRGWAGELFF
clone_size: once
d_call: TRBD1
v_call: TRBV7-6
j_call: TRBJ2-2

cdr3_nt: TGTGCCAGTAGTATTGGCCAGACTTACACCGGGGAGCTGTTTTTT
cdr3_aa: CASSIGQTYTGELFF
clone_size: -
d_call: -
v_call: TRBV19
j_call: TRBJ2-2

cdr3_nt: TGTGCCAGCAGCTCGGTGGAGGGGCACCAAGAGACCCAGTACTTC
cdr3_aa: CASSSVEGHQETQYF
clone_size: -
d_call: -
v_call: TRBV5-6
j_call: TRBJ2-5

cdr3_nt: TGTGCCAGCAGCTTAACCCCCCAACAATCTGTTGAGGCCAACGTCCTGACTTTC
cdr3_aa: CASSLTPQQSVEANVLTF
clone_size: -
d_call: -
v_call: TRBV7-9
j_call: TRBJ2-6

cdr3_nt: TGTGCCAGTAGTCCTCGAGGGAACTACGAGCAGTACTTC
cdr3_aa: CASSPRGNYEQYF
clone_size: -
d_call: -
v_call: TRBV19
j_call: TRBJ2-7

cdr3_nt: TGTGCCAGCAGTCCGTACAGGTCGTTCTATGAGCAGTTCTTC
cdr3_aa: CASSPYRSFYEQFF
clone_size: -
d_call: -
v_call: TRBV28
j_call: TRBJ2-1

cdr3_nt: TGTGCCAGCAGTCGTCTACAACCGTCGTGGACAGCAAACTCTAACTATGGCTACACCTTC
cdr3_aa: CASSRLQPSWTANSNYGYTF
clone_size: once
d_call: -
v_call: TRBV28
j_call: TRBJ1-2

cdr3_nt: TGTGCCAGCAGCCAGGACGGGGCTAACTATGGCTACACCTTC
cdr3_aa: CASSQDGANYGYTF
clone_size: -
d_call: -
v_call: TRBV9
j_call: TRBJ1-2

cdr3_nt: TGTGCCAGCAGTTGGAGGGGGAGGGTGAACACTGAAGCTTTCTTT
cdr3_aa: CASSWRGRVNTEAFF
clone_size: -
d_call: -
v_call: TRBV6-5
j_call: TRBJ1-1

cdr3_nt: TGTGCCAGCAGTTATCGGCTAGCGGGAGGTCGAGAGACCCAGTACTTC
cdr3_aa: CASSYRLAGGRETQYF
clone_size: once
d_call: TRBD2
v_call: TRBV6-5
j_call: TRBJ2-5

cdr3_nt: TGTGCCAGTAAAGTCCGCGGGCAAAACACCGGGGAGCTGTTTTTT
cdr3_aa: CASKVRGQNTGELFF
clone_size: -
d_call: -
v_call: TRBV19
j_call: TRBJ2-2

cdr3_nt: TGTGCCAGTATCCCCCGGGGGTTACGTAACTATGGCTACACCTTC
cdr3_aa: CASIPRGLRNYGYTF
clone_size: once
d_call: -
v_call: TRBV19
j_call: TRBJ1-2

cdr3_nt: TGTGCCAGCAGCTTGAACACAGGGGGAAAAGGGGAGCTGTTTTTT
cdr3_aa: CASSLNTGGKGELFF
clone_size: medium-sized
d_call: TRBD1
v_call: TRBV5-4
j_call: TRBJ2-2

cdr3_nt: TGTGCCAGTAGTAGTTTTGCGGGTTACGAGCAGTACTTC
cdr3_aa: CASSSFAGYEQYF
clone_size: -
d_call: -
v_call: TRBV19
j_call: TRBJ2-7

cdr3_nt: TGCGCCAGCAGCCAAGATACAGGGGAACAGCCCCAGCATTTT
cdr3_aa: CASSQDTGEQPQHF
clone_size: -
d_call: TRBD1
v_call: TRBV4-1
j_call: TRBJ1-5

cdr3_nt: TGTGCCAGCAGCCCGGACAGGGGGATTTATGGCTACACCTTC
cdr3_aa: CASSPDRGIYGYTF
clone_size: -
d_call: TRBD1
v_call: TRBV27
j_call: TRBJ1-2

cdr3_nt: TGTGCCAGCAGTTTAGGGGGGGGCACTGAAGCTTTCTTT
cdr3_aa: CASSLGGGTEAFF
clone_size: -
d_call: -
v_call: TRBV12-3/TRBV12-4
j_call: TRBJ1-1

cdr3_nt: TGTGCCAGCAGCCAAGATTCTTTCGGGGGTCAATCAGATACGCAGTATTTT
cdr3_aa: CASSQDSFGGQSDTQYF
clone_size: -
d_call: -
v_call: TRBV4-2
j_call: TRBJ2-3

cdr3_nt: TGTGCCAGCAGCTTGGGGAAGCCCGGGACACCTGGAAACACCATATATTTT
cdr3_aa: CASSLGKPGTPGNTIYF
clone_size: -
d_call: -
v_call: TRBV5-4
j_call: TRBJ1-3

cdr3_nt: TGTGCCAGCAGTTTTTCTTATCGTCAGCCCCAGCATTTT
cdr3_aa: CASSFSYRQPQHF
clone_size: -
d_call: -
v_call: TRBV27
j_call: TRBJ1-5

cdr3_nt: TGCAGCGTTGAAGGGCGAGCGGGAGGTACCTACAATGAGCAGTTCTTC
cdr3_aa: CSVEGRAGGTYNEQFF
clone_size: once
d_call: TRBD2
v_call: TRBV29-1
j_call: TRBJ2-1

cdr3_nt: TGTGCCAGCAGCTTAAGGCCTAGCGGGAGTATCGACGAGCAGTACTTC
cdr3_aa: CASSLRPSGSIDEQYF
clone_size: -
d_call: TRBD2
v_call: TRBV7-3
j_call: TRBJ2-7

cdr3_nt: TGCGCCAGCAGTGAAGGGTCTAGCATCTACAATGAGCAGTTCTTC
cdr3_aa: CASSEGSSIYNEQFF
clone_size: -
d_call: -
v_call: TRBV10-1
j_call: TRBJ2-1

cdr3_nt: TGTGCCAGCAGCCGTCGGCTAGCGGGAGGAGGTGAGCAGTTCTTC
cdr3_aa: CASSRRLAGGGEQFF
clone_size: -
d_call: TRBD2
v_call: TRBV11-2
j_call: TRBJ2-1

cdr3_nt: TGTGCCAGCAGTCCCCAAGGAGCGGGTAGGACCGGGGAGCTGTTTTTT
cdr3_aa: CASSPQGAGRTGELFF
clone_size: -
d_call: -
v_call: TRBV27
j_call: TRBJ2-2

cdr3_nt: TGTGCCAGCAGTTACACACCAGGGGGCGCGGTTGAAAAACTGTTTTTT
cdr3_aa: CASSYTPGGAVEKLFF
clone_size: once
d_call: TRBD1
v_call: TRBV6-5
j_call: TRBJ1-4

cdr3_nt: TGTGCCAGCAGTTCACAGGGACTAGCGGGGCCACAGCCGGAGACCCAGTACTTC
cdr3_aa: CASSSQGLAGPQPETQYF
clone_size: -
d_call: TRBD2
v_call: TRBV27
j_call: TRBJ2-5

cdr3_nt: TGTGCCAGCGCTAAAAGGACCGGAGACGGGACTAGCGGGAGACCCGGGGAGCTGTTTTTT
cdr3_aa: CASAKRTGDGTSGRPGELFF
clone_size: -
d_call: TRBD2
v_call: TRBV19
j_call: TRBJ2-2

cdr3_nt: TGTGCCAGTAGCCCAAATAGCGGACAGGGAGGGGAGACCCAGTACTTC
cdr3_aa: CASSPNSGQGGETQYF
clone_size: -
d_call: -
v_call: TRBV19
j_call: TRBJ2-5

cdr3_nt: TGTGCCAGCAGTGAGCGGTGGGGACAGCGAGGGAACACCGGGGAGCTGTTTTTT
cdr3_aa: CASSERWGQRGNTGELFF
clone_size: few
d_call: TRBD1
v_call: TRBV2
j_call: TRBJ2-2

cdr3_nt: TGTGCCAGCAGCTCTAGCGGAGACTACAATGAGCAGTTCTTC
cdr3_aa: CASSSSGDYNEQFF
clone_size: -
d_call: TRBD2
v_call: TRBV9
j_call: TRBJ2-1

cdr3_nt: TGTGCCAGCAGTGCGGGGGTCGGCGCCGGGGAGCTGTTTTTT
cdr3_aa: CASSAGVGAGELFF
clone_size: -
d_call: TRBD2
v_call: TRBV5-6
j_call: TRBJ2-2

cdr3_nt: TGCAGTGCTAGTGGCGGGAGGGCCCGGAGTGAGCAGTTCTTC
cdr3_aa: CSASGGRARSEQFF
clone_size: few
d_call: TRBD2
v_call: TRBV20-1
j_call: TRBJ2-1

cdr3_nt: TGTGCCAGCAGCGGAAACTCGGACTCTGGCTCCTACGAGCAGTACTTC
cdr3_aa: CASSGNSDSGSYEQYF
clone_size: once
d_call: -
v_call: TRBV7-2
j_call: TRBJ2-7

cdr3_nt: TGTGCCACCAGTGACCCCGGACAGGGGCACGAGACCCAGTACTTC
cdr3_aa: CATSDPGQGHETQYF
clone_size: -
d_call: TRBD1
v_call: TRBV24-1
j_call: TRBJ2-5

cdr3_nt: TGTGCCAGTCCCCAGGGGAACTATGGCTACACCTTC
cdr3_aa: CASPQGNYGYTF
clone_size: -
d_call: -
v_call: TRBV2
j_call: TRBJ1-2

cdr3_nt: TGTGCCAGTATGCTCACGGGGTCCTATGGCTACACCTTC
cdr3_aa: CASMLTGSYGYTF
clone_size: -
d_call: -
v_call: TRBV19
j_call: TRBJ1-2

cdr3_nt: TGTGCCAGTAGTACGACAGGCCATAATTCACCCCTCCACTTT
cdr3_aa: CASSTTGHNSPLHF
clone_size: -
d_call: -
v_call: TRBV19
j_call: TRBJ1-6

cdr3_nt: TGTGCCAGCAGTGAGTACACCTCTCTGGCAAACACCATATATTTT
cdr3_aa: CASSEYTSLANTIYF
clone_size: -
d_call: -
v_call: TRBV2
j_call: TRBJ1-3

cdr3_nt: TGTGCCAGCAGCCAAAAGCGGGAGTACACCGGGGAGCTGTTTTTT
cdr3_aa: CASSQKREYTGELFF
clone_size: -
d_call: TRBD2
v_call: TRBV7-9
j_call: TRBJ2-2

cdr3_nt: TGTGCCAGTAGTCCCAAGGACAGGTTTCAAGAGACCCAGTACTTC
cdr3_aa: CASSPKDRFQETQYF
clone_size: few
d_call: TRBD1
v_call: TRBV19
j_call: TRBJ2-5

cdr3_nt: TGTGCCAGCAGCGGACCCCAGGGTTGGTGGGGCTACACCTTC
cdr3_aa: CASSGPQGWWGYTF
clone_size: -
d_call: -
v_call: TRBV6-5
j_call: TRBJ1-2